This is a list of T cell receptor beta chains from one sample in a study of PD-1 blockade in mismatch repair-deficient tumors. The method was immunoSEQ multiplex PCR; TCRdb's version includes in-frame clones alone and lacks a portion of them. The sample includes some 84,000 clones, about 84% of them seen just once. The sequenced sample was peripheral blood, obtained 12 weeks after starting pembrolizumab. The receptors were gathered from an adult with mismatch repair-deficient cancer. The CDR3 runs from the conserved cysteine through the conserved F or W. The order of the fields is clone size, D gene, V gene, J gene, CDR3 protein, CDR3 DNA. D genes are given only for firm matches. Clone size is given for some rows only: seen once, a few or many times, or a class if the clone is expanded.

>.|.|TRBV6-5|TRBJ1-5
CASSRDTGWQPQHF
TGTGCCAGCAGTCGCGACACGGGGTGGCAGCCCCAGCATTTT
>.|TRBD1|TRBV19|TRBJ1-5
CASRVTGVHQPQHF
TGTGCCAGTAGGGTGACAGGGGTCCATCAGCCCCAGCATTTT
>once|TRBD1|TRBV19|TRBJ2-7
CASSTTQGTYEQYF
TGTGCCAGTAGTACCACACAGGGGACCTACGAGCAGTACTTC
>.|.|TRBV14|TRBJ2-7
CASSQDAGRRAYEQYF
TGTGCCAGCAGCCAAGATGCCGGGCGCCGAGCCTACGAGCAGTACTTC
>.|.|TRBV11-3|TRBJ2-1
CASSLLYNNEQFF
TGTGCCAGCAGCCTACTATACAACAATGAGCAGTTCTTC
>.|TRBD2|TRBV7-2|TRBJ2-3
CASSRRTSGSGVRPDTQYF
TGTGCCAGCAGCCGCAGGACTAGCGGGAGTGGTGTTCGACCAGATACGCAGTATTTT
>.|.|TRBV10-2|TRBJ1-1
CASSPGVMVDTEAFF
TGCGCCAGCAGCCCCGGGGTGATGGTGGACACTGAAGCTTTCTTT
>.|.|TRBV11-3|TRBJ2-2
CASSLGHTGELFF
TGTGCCAGCAGCTTAGGTCACACCGGGGAGCTGTTTTTT
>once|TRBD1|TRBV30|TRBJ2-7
CAWSVATGGSYEQYF
TGTGCCTGGAGTGTCGCGACAGGGGGCTCCTACGAGCAGTACTTC
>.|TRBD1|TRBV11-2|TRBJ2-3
CASSLRRADRGTDTQYF
TGTGCCAGCAGCTTAAGGAGGGCGGACAGGGGAACAGATACGCAGTATTTT
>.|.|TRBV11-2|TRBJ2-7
CASSLAGRTYEQYF
TGTGCCAGCAGCTTAGCGGGGAGGACCTACGAGCAGTACTTC
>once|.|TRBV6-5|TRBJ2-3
CASSPLGGVDTQYF
TGTGCCAGCAGTCCCCTGGGGGGAGTAGATACGCAGTATTTT
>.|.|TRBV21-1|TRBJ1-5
CASSKDSGGGHQPQHF
TGTGCCAGCAGCAAAGACTCCGGAGGGGGGCATCAGCCCCAGCATTTT
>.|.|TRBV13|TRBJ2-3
CASSSADTQYF
TGTGCCAGCAGCTCGGCGGATACGCAGTATTTT
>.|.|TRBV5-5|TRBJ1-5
CASSLDGDQPQHF
TGTGCCAGCAGCTTGGACGGGGATCAGCCCCAGCATTTT
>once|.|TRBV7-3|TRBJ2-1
CASSSDWQGKQFF
TGTGCCAGCAGCTCAGATTGGCAGGGGAAACAGTTCTTC
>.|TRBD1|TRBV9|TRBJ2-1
CASSGGSGGAENEQFF
TGTGCCAGCAGCGGAGGGTCAGGGGGCGCGGAAAATGAGCAGTTCTTC
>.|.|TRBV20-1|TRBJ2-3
CSATLGDTQYF
TGCAGTGCCACCTTAGGAGATACGCAGTATTTT
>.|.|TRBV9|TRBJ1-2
CASSDSGGYTF
TGTGCCAGCAGCGATTCCGGGGGCTACACCTTC
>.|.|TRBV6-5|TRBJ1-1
CASSSLRQGSTEAFF
TGTGCCAGCAGTTCCTTAAGGCAGGGGAGTACTGAAGCTTTCTTT
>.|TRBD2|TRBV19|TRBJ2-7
CASSMGTSGSYEQYF
TGTGCCAGTAGTATGGGGACTAGCGGATCCTACGAGCAGTACTTC